The source of this T cell receptor (beta chain) is a study of blood T cells in healthy people across ages. The authors ran a second PCR of 7 to 11 cycles using a sample-barcoded 5' primer and a J-beta primer mix. From the 5' RACE reads, TCRdb called clonotypes with MiXCR, one entry per CDR3 protein. The sample has about 1 million distinct CDR3 sequences; about 25% are singletons. Germline assignment: CDR1 DFQATT and CDR2 SNEGSKA (reference sequence). The CDR3 consists of 16 residues. Trimming took off 2 bases at V and 8 bases at J, with 24 bases between the two ends. This same sample was also taken into another study, of T cells of mothers and their children.

The receptor was isolated from a girl aged 2 to 10 in good health. V and J are TRBV20-1 and TRBJ1-2, with TRBD1 as a possible D gene (6 bases). Sequences were obtained from blood. For the CDR3, the DNA is TGCAGTGCTAGAATAGCTGATAACAGGGAAGATTGGGGCTACACCTTC. It translates to CSARIADNREDWGYTF.